This T cell receptor beta chain stems from a study of shared clonotypes between healthy human individuals (dated by TCRdb to about 2020). Context from the whole study: The cohort included a few men and a couple of women between 18 and 49 years of age. To estimate repertoire size and how much clonotypes are shared between individuals, the study performed deep sequencing of blood TCR repertoires from a few healthy adults. Libraries were prepared and TCR repertoires were sequenced by different laboratories using diverse techniques, in order to increase sequencing depth and limit assay-specific biases. Each donor's leukapheresis produced roughly between roughly 0.85 and 9 billion PBMCs. Per donor, three plates each were used for CD4 naive and CD4 memory, two for CD8 naive, and one for CD8 memory. General study outcomes and caveats: Naive subsets generally had larger estimated clonotype richness than memory subsets did. Higher generation probabilities were observed for clonotypes shared by all four sorted-subset donors than for non-shared clonotypes. Rarefaction of sorted-subset datasets indicated incomplete sequencing despite the large sequencing depth. Across four donors, about 4.5% of naive CD4, around 3.5% of naive CD8, approximately 2.5% of memory CD4, and 0.4% to 0.45% of memory CD8 clonotypes were shared. The small number of donors limited the genetic and exposure-history diversity represented. Sampling was limited to blood, and TCR repertoires in tissue likely differ from TCR repertoires in blood. Based on pairwise subsampling, the degree of clonotype sharing among donors was expected to be affected by sequencing depth.

Regarding this clone: Which antigen it targets is not known. Qualities for individual bases were not recorded, and no much larger clone is one base off.

TCR CDR3 regions were amplified from genomic DNA by multiplex PCR using the deep immunoSEQ assay. Extracted genomic DNA from each cell subset was distributed evenly across all wells of several immunoSEQ 96-well plates, and each plate was treated as a replicate. For sorted subsets, each replicate PCR was loaded with 200 ng genomic DNA, equivalent to approximately 33,000 T cell genomes. Purified libraries were measured with a Qubit 3.0 fluorometer, size-checked on a Bioanalyzer 2100, and measured again with the KAPA Library Quantification kit. Each immunoSEQ 96-well plate was sequenced on its own single-read 150-cycle Illumina NextSeq 550 flow cell. The paper's processing steps were these. Because only junctional sequences without quality scores were contained in the immunoSEQ output, filtering matching that applied to full-length reads could not be performed. Sequences were annotated with PyIR, a Python wrapper for IgBLAST v1.9, using IMGT germline references to assign V/J genes and CDR3. Reads were removed for weak V/J assignments (E-value above 1e-6), missing CDR3, stop codons, out-of-frame junctions, or ambiguous translated residues. V3J clonotypes were defined by identical inferred V gene, J gene, and CDR3 amino acid sequence. Percentage overlap between repertoires was computed as shared unique clonotypes divided by the size of the smaller repertoire. Richness of each repertoire was evaluated using RTK rarefaction, the Chao1 estimator, and Recon v2.1 estimates of unobserved clonotypes. Generation probabilities were computed with OLGA for all TCRbeta clonotypes obtained by the gDNA method from four donors. TCRdb took this table from immuneACCESS and kept in-frame rearrangements with V and J called. Such tables lack part of the clones; where checked against another copy, unresolved V genes explain under half of the gap, and the rest is unexplained. Clone size and V and J calls were adopted from that table, with D and trimming inferred from the DNA. The sample includes under 700,000 clones, with 85% to 95% observed a single time. The top ten clonotypes cover about 0.11% of the sample.

CD8 naive samples consisted of CD45RO-negative cells that were positively selected for CCR7, yielding a CD45RA+CCR7+ population without TemRA cells. The donors were healthy, HIV-negative adults with no recently reported acute infections or vaccinations. Every donor was a Caucasian adult living in Nashville, Tennessee, USA. Blood was collected by leukapheresis, and PBMCs were isolated by Ficoll-Histopaque density gradient centrifugation and then cryopreserved in liquid nitrogen vapor phase. Purity and quantity of every magnetically sorted T cell population were checked by analytical flow cytometry. Each sorted fraction had its genomic DNA isolated and then quantified by UV absorbance on a Nanodrop 2000c. V is trimmed back by 10 bases and J by 5 bases, and the junction contains 8 bases that no gene match accounts for. The CDR3 sequence holds 12 residues, the cysteine and phenylalanine included. The DNA shown is the 36-base CDR3, in frame from base 1. Reading the germline V gene gives CDR1 MDHEN and CDR2 SYDVKM.

The chain is encoded by TRBV28 joined to TRBJ2-7, with TRBD2 matching 7 junction bases. The sequenced sample was naive CD8+ T cells sorted from blood. The cell subset or site label, as the study defines it: CD45RA+CCR7+. The clonotype was recovered from a woman in her 30s in good health. The DNA reads as follows: TGTGCCACCGCTAGACTAGCAGACGAGCAGTACTTC. Its translation is CATARLADEQYF. Supplemented by the reference TRBV28 and TRBJ2-7 proteins around the CDR3, the complete variable domain is DVKVTQSSRYLVKRTGEKVFLECVQDMDHENMFWYRQDPGLGLRLIYFSYDVKMKEKGDIPEGYSVSREKKERFSLILESASTNQTSMYLCATARLADEQYFGPGTRLTVT.